This entry lists 21 T cell receptor beta chains sequenced from one sample in a study of tumor and adjacent non-tumor tissue in lung cancer. This sample's RNA came from whole unsorted tissue. The library came from three nested PCR rounds adapted from ARM-PCR protocols. TCRdb passed the multiplex PCR reads through MiXCR, listing each CDR3 protein once. The top ten clones hold 20% to 25% of a sample with 220,000 or so distinct CDR3 sequences, 71% of them seen once. The sequencing sample was made of lung tumor tissue. These receptors originate from a man in his 60s with non-small cell lung cancer.

Note on this clonotype: A much more abundant neighbour one base away suggests this may be a read error. The rearrangement joins TRBV20-1 to TRBJ1-5; D gene ambiguous. Germline CDR1 and CDR2: DFQATT and SNEGSKA (reference sequence). The CDR3 consists of 13 residues. V was trimmed by 2 bases and J by 5 bases, leaving 10 bases between them. The CDR3 loop reads CSARSEWHQPQHF. The CDR3 nucleotides are TGCAGTGCTAGATCTGAATGGCATCAGCCCCAGCATTTT.

This clonotype came up a few times. This chain uses TRBV28 with TRBJ2-3, with TRBD2 matching 7 bases. This CDR3 is 15 amino acids long. Germline assignment: CDR1 MDHEN and CDR2 SYDVKM. With V trimmed by 6 bases and J by 2 bases, 8 bases remained unmatched. The CDR3 is CASSSPRGDTDTQYF. DNA of the CDR3: TGTGCCAGCAGCTCTCCCCGGGGGGACACAGATACGCAGTATTTT.

On this clonotype itself: At one of its ends the junction is not consistent with the germline gene, which may arise from a read error. The CDR3 region is CANSLEWAGTSPLHF. In nucleotides, the CDR3 is TGTGCCAACAGCTTGGAGTGGGCGGGGACTTCACCCCTCCACTTT. The chain couples TRBV11-1 to TRBJ1-6; possible D gene TRBD1, 5 bases. Germline CDR1 reads SGHAT; CDR2 reads FQDESV (reference sequence). The CDR3 length is 15 residues. The variable domain in full, completed from reference TRBV11-1 and TRBJ1-6, reads EAEVAQSPRYKITEKSQAVAFWCDPISGHATLYWYRQILGQGPELLVQFQDESVVDDSQLPKDRFSAERLKGVDSTLKIQPAELGDSAMYLCANSLEWAGTSPLHFGNGTRLTVT.

Comment on this clonotype: Given a much more abundant clone one base away, this may be a read error. The conserved phenylalanine or tryptophan normally closing the CDR3 is absent here, so this likely arose from a read error. The rearrangement joins TRBV11-3 to TRBJ1-6; 7 bases are shared with TRBD1. The germline V gene has CDR1 SGHNT and CDR2 YENEEA. The CDR3 is made up of 12 amino acids. After removal of 5 bases from V and 14 bases from J, the junction contained 6 bases not matched to a gene. The CDR3 coding sequence is TGTGCCAGCAGCAAGACAGGGAGTTCCCTCCACTCT. Translating gives CASSKTGSSLHS.

Relative to its sample, this clonotype is medium-sized (0.01 to 0.1%). The chain uses TRBV20-1 and TRBJ1-1; D remains unclear. Trimming took 1 base from V and 1 from J, leaving 10 bases between them. The CDR3 loop spans 14 amino acids. Germline lookup yields CDR1 DFQATT and CDR2 SNEGSKA (reference sequence). CDR3 nucleotide sequence: TGCAGTGCTAGAGCGGGAAGACCGAACACTGAAGCTTTCTTT. It specifies CSARAGRPNTEAFF.

As regards this clonotype: A much larger clone lies a single base off, so this may be a read error. This chain joins TRBV6-1 and TRBJ1-5; 7 nucleotides match TRBD1. The length of the CDR3 is 15 residues. Germline assignment: CDR1 MNHNS and CDR2 SASEGT. The CDR3 region has the DNA TGTGCCAGCAGTGTGGACAGGTTTAGCAATCAGCCCCAGAATTTT. Translating gives CASSVDRFSNQPQNF.

This clonotype was seen a few times. This rearrangement joins TRBV12-3 or TRBV12-4 to TRBJ1-1, with D perhaps matching TRBD1 (6 bases). V dropped 6 bases and J dropped 1 base, with 15 bases sitting between them. The CDR3 spans 15 residues. The CDR3: CASRKTEGGNTEAFF. CDR3 DNA sequence: TGTGCCAGCAGGAAGACCGAGGGGGGGAACACTGAAGCTTTCTTT.

The chain carries TRBV11-2 and TRBJ1-5; D is ambiguous. The CDR3 runs to 15 residues. With 7 bases removed from V and 1 base from J, the gap between germline ends came to 14 bases. The germline CDR1 and CDR2 sequences are SGHAT and FQNNGV. The CDR3 region is CASNFDGLSNQPQHF. For the CDR3, the DNA is TGTGCCAGCAACTTTGATGGATTGAGCAATCAGCCCCAGCATTTT.

Concerning this clonotype itself: A much larger clone sits a single nucleotide away, making a read error possible. The chain couples TRBV20-1 to TRBJ2-1; D tentatively fits TRBD1 or TRBD2 (5 bases each). Trimming pared 5 bases from V and 5 bases from J, leaving 22 bases between. Germline assignment: CDR1 DFQATT and CDR2 SNEGSKA (reference sequence). CDR3 length: 16 residues. This chain's CDR3 is CSADSRTGTTNNEQFF. The CDR3 nucleotides are TGCAGTGCTGATTCCCGAACCGGGACCACCAACAATGAGCAGTTCTTC.

J is TRBJ2-7 and V is TRBV10-1, with D maybe TRBD2 (6 bases). V dropped 3 bases and J dropped 5 bases, with 14 bases sitting between them. The CDR3 spans 14 residues. Germline V gene sequence: CDR1 WNHNN, CDR2 SYGVQD (reference sequence). The CDR3 sequence: CASSDWSGGNEQYF. CDR3 in DNA: TGCGCCAGCAGTGACTGGTCTGGAGGGAACGAGCAGTACTTC.

With respect to this clonotype: This sequence may be a read error, since a much larger clone differs from it by one base. The chain employs TRBV28 and TRBJ2-3, with unresolved D. This CDR3 has 15 residues. CDR1 is MDHEN, CDR2 SYDVKM, per germline. The CDR3 region is CANSHPSSLRDTQYF. Written as DNA, the CDR3 is TGTGCCAACAGTCACCCTTCCAGTTTAAGAGATACGCAGTATTTT.

Turning to this clonotype: One end of the junction does not line up with germline, which may come from a read error. The chain uses TRBV10-1 and TRBJ2-1, with TRBD2 matching 12 bases. The CDR3 is 14 amino acids. The germline V gene has CDR1 WNHNN and CDR2 SYGVQD (reference sequence). CDR3 bases: TGTGCCAGCAGCGAACAAGGACTAGCGGGGTCCACGTTCTTC. Its protein product is CASSEQGLAGSTFF.

Comments on this clonotype: A single base separates this from a much larger clone, so it may be a read error. This chain links TRBV4-1 with TRBJ1-3; D is perhaps TRBD1 (5 bases). This CDR3 comprises 15 residues. Germline assignment: CDR1 MGHRA and CDR2 YSYEKL. The V end was cut by 1 base, the J end by 2 bases, with 9 bases between. Here the CDR3 DNA reads TGCGCCAGCAGCCAAGGTTGGACAACTGGAAACACCATATATTTT. Its translation: CASSQGWTTGNTIYF.

Only one count was recorded for this clonotype. With a much larger clone just one base away, this may be a read error. The chain combines TRBV20-1 with TRBJ1-2, with D possibly being TRBD1 (6 bases). Germline CDR1 reads DFQATT; CDR2 reads SNEGSKA (reference sequence). V lost 5 bases to trimming and J lost 8 bases, with 18 bases between them. The CDR3 totals 13 residues. CDR3 in DNA: TGCAGTGCTCGGTCGGGACAACAAGACGGCTACACCTTC. Its translation: CSARSGQQDGYTF.

Worth noting for this clonotype: The conserved phenylalanine or tryptophan normally closing the CDR3 is absent here, so this likely arose from a read error. It is unclear where the CDR3 begins or ends on the DNA, so no DNA is shown, and the CDR3 is as TCRdb lists it. V and J are TRBV11-2 and TRBJ2-5; the table names TRBD1, a call not compared with the DNA. The CDR3 totals 16 residues, both ends included. CDR1 is SGHAT, CDR2 FQNNGV, per germline. The CDR3 region is CASSFTMGGPKETQYL.

This clonotype was seen repeatedly, ten times or more. The CDR3 is CASSLEGGHFSGNTIYF. CDR3 nucleotides: TGCGCCAGCAGCTTGGAGGGGGGCCACTTCTCTGGAAACACCATATATTTT. The rearrangement links TRBV5-1 to TRBJ1-3; D perhaps matches TRBD1 (6 bases). V dropped 0 bases and J dropped 0 bases, with 13 bases sitting between them. This CDR3 contains 17 residues. Germline lookup yields CDR1 SGHRS and CDR2 YFSETQ. Drawing the rest from reference TRBV5-1 and TRBJ1-3, the complete variable domain is KAGVTQTPRYLIKTRGQQVTLSCSPISGHRSVSWYQQTPGQGLQFLFEYFSETQRNKGNFPGRFSGRQFSNSRSEMNVSTLELGDSALYLCASSLEGGHFSGNTIYFGEGSWLTVV.

At least ten counts were recorded for this clonotype. The chain is built from TRBV6-6 and TRBJ2-2, with no clear D. Germline CDR1 MNHNY, CDR2 SVGAGI (reference sequence). The CDR3 has 14 amino acids. Trimming cost V 10 bases and J 3 bases, with 15 bases left between them. CDR3 in amino acids: CATRPDGYTGELFF. For the CDR3, the DNA is TGTGCCACCCGACCGGACGGCTACACCGGGGAGCTGTTTTTT.

With respect to this clonotype: This could be a read error, since a much larger clone is one nucleotide away. This chain connects TRBV20-1 to TRBJ2-7; 10 bases are a match to TRBD1. Unmatched junction bases numbered 6, after V lost 6 bases and J lost 1 base. This CDR3 is built from 14 residues. CDR1 is DFQATT, CDR2 SNEGSKA, per germline (reference sequence). The CDR3 DNA sequence: TGCAGTGCGCGGGACAGGGGCTCTTCCTACGAGCAGTACTTC. Translated: CSARDRGSSYEQYF.

This clonotype qualifies as large (0.1 to 1%). The chain couples TRBV6-1 to TRBJ1-5; TRBD1 aligns across 8 bases. The germline gives CDR1 MNHNS, CDR2 SASEGT. V trimming: 5 bases; J trimming: 4 bases; junction bases outside the gene matches: 7. CDR3 length: 15 residues. The CDR3 sequence: CASSSDRVGNQPQHF. The DNA for the CDR3 is TGTGCCAGCAGTTCGGACAGGGTAGGGAATCAGCCCCAGCATTTT.

The V and J genes are TRBV6-2 or TRBV6-3 and TRBJ2-1, with 9 bases matching TRBD1. CDR3 length: 15 amino acids. From germline, CDR1 is MNHEY and CDR2 SVGEGT. V was pared by 8 bases and J by 9 bases, with 14 bases of the junction left unmatched. CDR3 sequence (DNA): TGTGCCAGCGATGGGGTGGGACAGGGAGGTATTGAGCAGTTCTTC. The encoded protein is CASDGVGQGGIEQFF.

This clonotype was seen a few times. This chain connects TRBV6-6 to TRBJ2-7; D not certain. Per germline, CDR1 MNHNY and CDR2 SVGAGI (reference sequence). The CDR3 consists of 12 residues. V was trimmed by 4 bases and J by 0 bases, leaving 4 bases between them. Here the CDR3 DNA reads TGTGCCAGCAGTTCCGTCTCCTACGAGCAGTACTTC. This codes for CASSSVSYEQYF.